The clone carrying this T cell receptor (beta chain) qualifies as medium-sized. This specimen belongs to a study of spatial heterogeneity in lung cancer. At the level of the study: The cohort: roughly 72 early-stage, untreated non-small cell lung cancer patients.

Every TCR cDNA molecule carried a tag that served as a unique molecular identifier. TCRdb called the 5' RACE reads again in MiXCR, with one record for every CDR3 protein. This sample has approximately 20,000 distinct CDR3 sequences; approximately 8.5% occur once, and the top ten carry about 20%. Between the trimmed V and J ends, which lost 3 bases and 0 bases, there was a span of 15 bases. This CDR3 is built from 16 residues. CDR1 and CDR2 (germline): KGHSH, LQKENI. Documented time point: blood at routine non-recurrence follow-up after resection. This chain links TRBV18 with TRBJ2-7; tentatively, D is TRBD1 or TRBD2 (7 bases each). This TCR was recovered from a male donor with early-stage non-small cell lung cancer. The sample here was PBMCs, taken at follow-up. CDR3 nucleotides: TGTGCCAGCTCACCCCCCAGGGGGGGGATCTCCTACGAGCAGTACTTC. It specifies CASSPPRGGISYEQYF.